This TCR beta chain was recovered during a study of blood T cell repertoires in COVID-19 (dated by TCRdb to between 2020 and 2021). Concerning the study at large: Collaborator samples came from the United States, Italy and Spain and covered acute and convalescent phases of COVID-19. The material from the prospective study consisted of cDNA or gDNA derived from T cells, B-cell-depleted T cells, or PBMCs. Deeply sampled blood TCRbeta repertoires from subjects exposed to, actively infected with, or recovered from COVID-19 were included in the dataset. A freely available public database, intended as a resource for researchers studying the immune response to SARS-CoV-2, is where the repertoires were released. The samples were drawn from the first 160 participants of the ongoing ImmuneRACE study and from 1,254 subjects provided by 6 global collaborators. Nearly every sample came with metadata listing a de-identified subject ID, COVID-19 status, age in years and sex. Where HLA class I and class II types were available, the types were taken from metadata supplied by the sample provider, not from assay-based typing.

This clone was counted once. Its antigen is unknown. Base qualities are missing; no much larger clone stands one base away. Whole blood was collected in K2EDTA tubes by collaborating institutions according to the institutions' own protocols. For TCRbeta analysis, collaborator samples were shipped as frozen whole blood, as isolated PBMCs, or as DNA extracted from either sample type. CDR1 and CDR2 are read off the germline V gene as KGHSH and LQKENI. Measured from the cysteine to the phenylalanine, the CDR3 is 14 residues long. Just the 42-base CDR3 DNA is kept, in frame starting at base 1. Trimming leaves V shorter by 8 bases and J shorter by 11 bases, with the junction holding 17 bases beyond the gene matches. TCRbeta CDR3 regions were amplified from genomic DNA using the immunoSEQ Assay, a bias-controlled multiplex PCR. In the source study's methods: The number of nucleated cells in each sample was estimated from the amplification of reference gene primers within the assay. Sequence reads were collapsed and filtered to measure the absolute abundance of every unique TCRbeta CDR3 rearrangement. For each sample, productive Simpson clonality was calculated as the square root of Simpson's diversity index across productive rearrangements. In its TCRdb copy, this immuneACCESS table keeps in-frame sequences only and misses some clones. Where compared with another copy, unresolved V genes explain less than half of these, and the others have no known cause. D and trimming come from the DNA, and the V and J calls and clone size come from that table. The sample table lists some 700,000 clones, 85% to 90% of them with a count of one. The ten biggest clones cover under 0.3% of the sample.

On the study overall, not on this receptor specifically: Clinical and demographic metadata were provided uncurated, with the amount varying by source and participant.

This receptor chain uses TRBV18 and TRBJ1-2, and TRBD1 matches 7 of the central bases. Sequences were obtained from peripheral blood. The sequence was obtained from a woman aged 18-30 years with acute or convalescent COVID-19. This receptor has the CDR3 CASHGYRGQPAYTF. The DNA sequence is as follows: TGTGCCAGCCACGGATACAGGGGCCAACCAGCTTACACCTTC.